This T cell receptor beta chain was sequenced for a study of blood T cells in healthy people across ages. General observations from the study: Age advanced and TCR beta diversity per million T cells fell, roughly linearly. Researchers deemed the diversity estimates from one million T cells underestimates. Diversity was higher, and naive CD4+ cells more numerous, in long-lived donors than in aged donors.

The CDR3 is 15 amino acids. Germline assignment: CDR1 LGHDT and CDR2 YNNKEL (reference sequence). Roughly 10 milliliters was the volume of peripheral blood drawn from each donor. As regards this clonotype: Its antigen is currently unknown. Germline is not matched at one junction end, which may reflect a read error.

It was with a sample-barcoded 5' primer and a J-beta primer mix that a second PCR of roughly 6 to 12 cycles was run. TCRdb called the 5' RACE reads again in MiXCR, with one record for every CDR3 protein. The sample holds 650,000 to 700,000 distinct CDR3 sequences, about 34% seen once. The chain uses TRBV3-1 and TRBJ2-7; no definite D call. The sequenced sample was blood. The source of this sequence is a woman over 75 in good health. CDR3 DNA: TGTGCCAGCAGTCAAGCCCCCGCCGGAACCTACGAGCAGTACTTC. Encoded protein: CASSQAPAGTYEQYF.